The next 29 T cell receptor beta chains were all read from a single sample in a study of blood T cell repertoires in COVID-19. Data came from immunoSEQ multiplex PCR; TCRdb stores just in-frame clones and leaves some out. The profile shows approximately 190,000 clones, roughly 82% of them singletons. Sequenced sample: peripheral blood. The receptors derive from a woman aged 55-75 years with COVID-19, enrolled during active disease.

The chain joins TRBV11-3 to TRBJ2-1; 10 positions agree with TRBD2. Germline V gene lookup returns CDR1 SGHNT and CDR2 YENEEA. The CDR3 runs to 16 residues. The junction had 5 bases not matched to a gene; V was cut back by 1 base and J by 5 bases. This CDR3 reads CASSLGRSGRNNEQFF. The CDR3 DNA reads TGTGCCAGCAGCTTAGGTCGTAGCGGGAGGAACAATGAGCAGTTCTTC. Drawing the rest from reference TRBV11-3 and TRBJ2-1, the complete variable domain is EAGVVQSPRYKIIEKKQPVAFWCNPISGHNTLYWYLQNLGQGPELLIRYENEEAVDDSQLPKDRFSAERLKGVDSTLKIQPAELGDSAVYLCASSLGRSGRNNEQFFGPGTRLTVL.

The DNA of the CDR3 is TGCGCCAGCAGCTTAATGGAGAATCAGCCCCAGCATTTT. This gives the protein CASSLMENQPQHF. The chain combines TRBV5-1 with TRBJ1-5; D not certain. Germline V gene lookup returns CDR1 SGHRS and CDR2 YFSETQ. This CDR3 contains 13 residues. V was shortened by 2 bases and J by 4 bases, with 7 bases between the two germline ends.

The chain has TRBV9 and TRBJ1-2; 9 nucleotides align to TRBD1. The germline gives CDR1 SGDLS, CDR2 YYNGEE. This CDR3 region has 14 residues. V was pared by 2 bases and J by 4 bases, with 3 bases of the junction left unmatched. CDR3 coding DNA: TGTGCCAGCAGCGTCGGGACAGGGTTCTATGGCTACACCTTC. Amino acid sequence: CASSVGTGFYGYTF.

The chain recombines TRBV6-6 with TRBJ1-2, with a tentative D call TRBD1 (5 bases). This CDR3 contains 11 residues. CDR1 is MNHNY, CDR2 SVGAGI, per germline (reference sequence). V lost 10 bases and J lost 6, with 12 bases in between. The CDR3 sequence: CATTGGDGYTF. As DNA, the CDR3 is TGTGCCACCACGGGGGGGGATGGCTACACCTTC.

The rearrangement joins TRBV28 to TRBJ2-7; D is ambiguous. Germline V gene lookup returns CDR1 MDHEN and CDR2 SYDVKM. This CDR3 contains 11 residues. The ends were cut back, 2 bases at V and 8 bases at J, with 7 bases in the middle. The CDR3 DNA is TGTGCCAGCAGTTTAAACAGAAAGCAGTACTTC. Amino acids: CASSLNRKQYF. Drawing the rest from reference TRBV28 and TRBJ2-7, the complete variable domain is DVKVTQSSRYLVKRTGEKVFLECVQDMDHENMFWYRQDPGLGLRLIYFSYDVKMKEKGDIPEGYSVSREKKERFSLILESASTNQTSMYLCASSLNRKQYFGPGTRLTVT.

The chain is built from TRBV7-3 and TRBJ2-3; D not resolved. Germline CDR1 is SGHTA and CDR2 is FQGTGA. V lost 6 bases to trimming and J lost 1 base, with 8 bases between them. The CDR3 runs to 13 residues. CDR3 region: CASSPQGTDTQYF. The CDR3 DNA reads as TGTGCCAGCAGTCCCCAGGGCACAGATACGCAGTATTTT.

The chain uses TRBV9 and TRBJ1-1, with D tentatively TRBD1 (5 bases). The CDR3 runs to 19 residues. V lost 3 bases, J lost 1 base, and 25 bases lay in between. The germline V gene encodes CDR1 SGDLS and CDR2 YYNGEE. CDR3 DNA: TGTGCCAGCAGCGGACGAGCGGTTCGGGGGTGGAAGGAGAACACTGAAGCTTTCTTT. This sequence encodes CASSGRAVRGWKENTEAFF.

This clone was observed a single time. V is TRBV5-4 and J is TRBJ1-6; D unresolved. Germline V gene data show CDR1 as SGHNT and CDR2 as YYREEE (reference sequence). The germline V and J ends were trimmed by 3 bases and 10 bases, with 14 bases remaining between them. This CDR3 comprises 14 residues. CDR3 coding DNA: TGTGCCAGCAGCTATGGCACCCACCCATCACCCCTCCACTTT. This codes for CASSYGTHPSPLHF.

This chain uses TRBV7-4 with TRBJ1-5; TRBD1 aligns across 8 bases. Germline CDR1 reads SGHVT; CDR2 reads SQSDAQ. There are 16 residues in the CDR3. J lost 5 bases, V lost 4 bases, and 10 bases had no gene match. CDR3 sequence: CASSCKLGTGDQPQHF. The CDR3 DNA reads as TGTGCCAGCAGCTGTAAACTAGGGACAGGAGATCAGCCCCAGCATTTT.

This chain connects TRBV28 to TRBJ2-3; the match to TRBD2 covers 9 bases. The CDR3 has 15 residues. V dropped 6 bases and J dropped 0; count of bases not matched to a gene: 4. Germline V gene sequence: CDR1 MDHEN, CDR2 SYDVKM. This CDR3 reads CASRPSGVSTDTQYF. Here the CDR3 DNA reads TGTGCCAGCAGACCTAGCGGGGTTAGCACAGATACGCAGTATTTT.

The chain recombines TRBV11-2 with TRBJ2-1; the match to TRBD2 covers 11 bases. Trimming at V came to 4 bases and at J to 5 bases, leaving 4 bases not matched to a gene. The CDR3 has 15 residues. Germline-derived CDR1 and CDR2 are SGHAT and FQNNGV. CDR3 loop: CASSSGLAEHNEQFF. In nucleotides, the CDR3 is TGTGCCAGCAGCTCGGGACTAGCGGAACACAATGAGCAGTTCTTC.

The CDR3 reads CASSWTGGIGELFF. For the CDR3, the DNA is TGTGCCAGCAGCTGGACGGGGGGTATCGGGGAGCTGTTTTTT. The chain links TRBV7-9 to TRBJ2-2, with TRBD2 matching over 7 bases. The CDR3 sequence is 14 residues long. The V gene's germline CDR1 is SEHNR and CDR2 FQNEAQ (reference sequence). The V and J ends lost 4 bases and 7 bases, in that order; junction bases with no gene match: 6.

The chain links TRBV5-4 to TRBJ1-1; 8 bases are a match to TRBD1. This CDR3 contains 15 residues. The V gene end was trimmed by 4 bases and the J gene end by 0 bases; junction bases not matched to a gene: 5. Germline CDR1 SGHNT, CDR2 YYREEE (reference sequence). Written as DNA, the CDR3 is TGTGCCAGCAGCAAAGGGACAGGAATGAACACTGAAGCTTTCTTT. Protein: CASSKGTGMNTEAFF.

This clone has only a few counts. CDR3 sequence: CASSRGGYTGELFF. In DNA form, the CDR3 reads TGTGCCAGCAGTCGTGGCGGTTACACCGGGGAGCTGTTTTTT. The chain joins TRBV7-2 to TRBJ2-2; D not resolved. The V end was cut by 6 bases, the J end by 3 bases, with 11 bases between. The CDR3 has 14 amino acids. Germline V CDR1 and CDR2: SGHTA, FQGNSA. The full variable domain, rest sourced from reference TRBV7-2 and TRBJ2-2, is GAGVSQSPSNKVTEKGKDVELRCDPISGHTALYWYRQSLGQGLEFLIYFQGNSAPDKSGLPSDRFSAERTGGSVSTLTIQRTQQEDSAVYLCASSRGGYTGELFFGEGSRLTVL.

The chain uses TRBV29-1 and TRBJ2-3; TRBD2 matches 15 bases. Losses at the gene ends were 7 bases for V and 1 base for J; bases not matched to a gene: 6. This CDR3 has 16 amino acids. From germline, CDR1 is SQVTM and CDR2 ANQGSEA. The CDR3 here is CSAKGTSGGRTDTQYF. The CDR3 nucleotides read TGCAGCGCCAAGGGGACTAGCGGGGGGCGCACAGATACGCAGTATTTT.

The V gene is TRBV7-2, the J gene TRBJ2-1, with D perhaps TRBD1 (6 bases). The germline CDR1 and CDR2 sequences are SGHTA and FQGNSA. The ends were cut back, 10 bases at V and 4 bases at J, with 14 bases in the middle. CDR3 length equals 13 residues. The chain's CDR3 is CATTLGAYNEQFF. The CDR3 DNA follows: TGTGCCACAACACTGGGGGCGTACAATGAGCAGTTCTTC. Full variable domain (missing parts from reference TRBV7-2 and TRBJ2-1): GAGVSQSPSNKVTEKGKDVELRCDPISGHTALYWYRQSLGQGLEFLIYFQGNSAPDKSGLPSDRFSAERTGGSVSTLTIQRTQQEDSAVYLCATTLGAYNEQFFGPGTRLTVL.

The V call is TRBV7-9, the J call TRBJ1-5, with 10 positions matching TRBD1. This CDR3 comprises 16 residues. V was pared by 3 bases and J by 4 bases, with 6 bases of the junction left unmatched. Germline-derived CDR1 and CDR2 are SEHNR and FQNEAQ (reference sequence). CDR3 nucleotide sequence: TGTGCCAGCAGCTTGATGGGACAGGGGTATAATCAGCCCCAGCATTTT. It yields the protein CASSLMGQGYNQPQHF.

This clone has more than one count but fewer than ten. The chain combines TRBV5-4 with TRBJ2-2; TRBD1 aligns across 7 bases. In germline, CDR1 is SGHNT, CDR2 YYREEE (reference sequence). V lost 5 bases, J lost 7 bases, and 8 bases stayed unmatched. The CDR3 sequence is 14 residues long. The CDR3: CASSFQGVSGELFF. The CDR3 DNA sequence: TGTGCCAGCAGTTTCCAGGGGGTGAGCGGGGAGCTGTTTTTT.

The chain couples TRBV29-1 to TRBJ2-3, with no clear D. Trimming cost V 4 bases and J 2 bases, with 16 bases left between them. The germline gives CDR1 SQVTM, CDR2 ANQGSEA. The CDR3 is 15 residues long. The CDR3 reads CSVVLLLRLTDTQYF. The CDR3 bases are TGCAGCGTTGTACTCCTACTAAGGCTCACAGATACGCAGTATTTT.

CDR3 in amino acids: CASRGLERMFF. The CDR3 DNA reads TGTGCCAGCAGGGGACTAGAGCGGATGTTTTTT. The J gene is TRBJ2-2, the V gene TRBV2, with TRBD2 matching 8 bases. CDR3 length: 11 amino acids. The trim removed 6 bases at V and 15 bases at J, leaving 6 bases unmatched. Germline V CDR1 and CDR2: SNHLY, FYNNEI.

The V call is TRBV30, the J call TRBJ2-3, with D hard to call. The CDR3 is 11 amino acids. Germline lookup yields CDR1 GTSNPN and CDR2 SVGIG (reference sequence). Trimming removed 5 bases at V and 5 bases at J, with 8 bases between. DNA for the CDR3: TGTGCCTGGGCCCCATTAGATACGCAGTATTTT. Translated, it gives CAWAPLDTQYF.

The chain joins TRBV6-2 or TRBV6-3 to TRBJ2-3, with 10 bases identical to TRBD2. V was pared by 4 bases and J by 7 bases, with 5 bases of the junction left unmatched. The germline V gene has CDR1 MNHEY and CDR2 SVGEGT. This CDR3 is built from 14 residues. The DNA of the CDR3 is TGTGCCAGCAGTTTGGATAGCGGGAGGAATACGCAGTATTTT. It yields the protein CASSLDSGRNTQYF.

The V and J genes are TRBV5-8 and TRBJ1-1, with D maybe TRBD1 (6 bases). V gave up 4 bases and J gave up 0 bases, with 13 bases separating them. Germline V lookup: CDR1 SGHTS, CDR2 YDEGEE. The CDR3 contains 15 residues. The CDR3 protein is CASSVGTTMNTEAFF. CDR3 DNA: TGTGCCAGCAGCGTGGGGACAACGATGAACACTGAAGCTTTCTTT.

The rearrangement joins TRBV10-1 to TRBJ2-7; the match to TRBD1 covers 8 bases. The length of the CDR3 is 14 residues. With V trimmed by 3 bases and J by 2 bases, 3 bases remained unmatched. CDR1 and CDR2 (germline): WNHNN, SYGVQD (reference sequence). CDR3 bases: TGCGCCAGCAGTGACGGGGACAGGCCCTACGAGCAGTACGTC. This encodes CASSDGDRPYEQYV.

The chain couples TRBV6-6 to TRBJ1-5; 10 positions match TRBD1. CDR1 is MNHNY and CDR2 is SVGAGI in the germline V gene (reference sequence). The trim removed 6 bases at V and 7 bases at J, leaving 9 bases unmatched. The CDR3 has 15 amino acids. CDR3 in amino acids: CASRTSGTGEQPQHF. DNA for the CDR3: TGTGCCAGCAGAACATCCGGGACAGGGGAACAGCCCCAGCATTTT.

The rearrangement uses TRBV19 and TRBJ2-2, with TRBD1 matching 7 bases. The V segment lost 10 bases and the J segment 4 bases; nucleotides outside the gene matches: 9. Germline values: CDR1 LNHDA, CDR2 SQIVND (reference sequence). This CDR3 has 14 residues. The CDR3 loop reads CAIKTGVGTGELFF. The CDR3 coding sequence is TGTGCCATAAAAACAGGGGTTGGCACCGGGGAGCTGTTTTTT.

V gene TRBV27 combines with J gene TRBJ1-6; TRBD1 agrees at 8 bases. After removal of 5 bases from V and 10 bases from J, the junction contained 7 bases not matched to a gene. Germline V gene lookup returns CDR1 MNHEY and CDR2 SMNVEV (reference sequence). The CDR3 contains 14 residues. In DNA, the CDR3 is TGTGCCAGCAGTCGGGGGACAGGTGGATCACCCCTCCACTTT. Its translation: CASSRGTGGSPLHF.

The J gene is TRBJ2-1, the V gene TRBV6-4, with D perhaps matching TRBD1 (6 bases). The V gene's germline CDR1 is MRHNA and CDR2 SNTAGT. V was pared by 2 bases and J by 10 bases, with 12 bases between. The CDR3 runs to 13 residues. CDR3: CASSDLPRGEQFF. The DNA of the CDR3 is TGTGCCAGCAGTGACCTACCAAGGGGGGAGCAGTTCTTC.

This rearrangement joins TRBV28 to TRBJ2-7; the D gene is possibly TRBD2 (6 bases). V gave up 2 bases and J gave up 5 bases, with 22 bases separating them. The germline V gene encodes CDR1 MDHEN and CDR2 SYDVKM. The CDR3 length is 17 residues. CDR3: CASSLGDFPSARDEQYF. As DNA, the CDR3 is TGTGCCAGCAGTTTAGGGGACTTCCCCTCCGCGAGGGACGAGCAGTACTTC. Combining the CDR3 with reference TRBV28 and TRBJ2-7 gives the whole variable domain DVKVTQSSRYLVKRTGEKVFLECVQDMDHENMFWYRQDPGLGLRLIYFSYDVKMKEKGDIPEGYSVSREKKERFSLILESASTNQTSMYLCASSLGDFPSARDEQYFGPGTRLTVT.